This T cell receptor beta chain was identified during a study of T cell responses to AZD1222 COVID-19 vaccine. General study results and limits: AZD1222 recipients seropositive at baseline numbered only six or seven. A rise in Spike-specific TCR breadth and depth followed two AZD1222 doses. Vaccine-associated CD4 TCRs ranged over spike, dominating at 160-218 and 743-854.

As regards this clone: No antigen is known for it.

Method: immunoSEQ multiplex PCR; TCRdb's copy keeps in-frame clones and lacks some. This sample has approximately 120,000 clones; 90% occur once, and the top ten carry roughly 7%. The CDR3 spans 13 residues. Germline V CDR1 and CDR2: WNHNN, SYGVQD (reference sequence). Trimming removed 5 bases at V and 5 bases at J, with 12 bases between. The chain uses TRBV10-1 and TRBJ1-1; TRBD1 is a possible D gene (6 bases). The input for sequencing was peripheral blood, taken on day 0 of AZD1222 vaccination. The TCR was taken from an adult in good health. The CDR3 nucleotides are TGCGCCAGCAGTTCCGGGACAAGTACTGAAGCTTTCTTT. It encodes CASSSGTSTEAFF.